This TCR beta chain emerged from a study of T cell repertoires in cytomegalovirus infection. Looking at the study overall: Indications of both CMV infection and matching HLA type were provided by public TCR beta signatures.

A remark on this clonotype: Its specificity is unknown.

TCRdb reprocessed the reads via MiXCR and lists one record per CDR3 protein. This table has 640,000 or so distinct CDR3 sequences, around 31% appearing once. Germline CDR1 SQVTM, CDR2 ANQGSEA. This CDR3 is 13 amino acids long. V lost 8 bases and J 4 bases, leaving 17 bases between the germline ends. Study-wide findings and caveats: In two of eight donors, the top clonotype was HLA-C-restricted CMV-specific. Individuals carrying CMV plus the relevant HLA were identified by cumulative frequency of public TCR beta families.

This sequence originates from a human donor in good health (CMV status not recorded). Some clones in this sample may be carry-over from other donors' samples. This sequence joins TRBV29-1 and TRBJ2-5; D assignment may be TRBD1 or TRBD2 (6 bases each). Source: cultured PBMCs, taken from culture after CMV antigen stimulation. CDR3 region: CSSRRGASETQYF. CDR3 coding DNA: TGCAGCTCGCGAAGGGGGGCTTCAGAGACCCAGTACTTC.